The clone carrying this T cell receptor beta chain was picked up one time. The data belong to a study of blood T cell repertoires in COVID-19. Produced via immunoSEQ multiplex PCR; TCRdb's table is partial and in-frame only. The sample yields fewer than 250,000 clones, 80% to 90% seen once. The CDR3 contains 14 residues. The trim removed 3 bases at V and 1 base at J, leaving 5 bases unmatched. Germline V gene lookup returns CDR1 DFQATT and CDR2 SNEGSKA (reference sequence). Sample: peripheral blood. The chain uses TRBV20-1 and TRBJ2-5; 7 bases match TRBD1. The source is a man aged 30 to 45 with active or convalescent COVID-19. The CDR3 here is CSASARTGQETQYF. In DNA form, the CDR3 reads TGCAGTGCTAGTGCCCGGACAGGCCAAGAGACCCAGTACTTC.